Below are 14 T cell receptor beta chains sequenced from a single sample in a study of kidney transplant recipient with SARS-CoV-2 infection. TCRdb reprocessed the reads with MiXCR, giving one entry per CDR3 protein. This sample has approximately 240,000 distinct CDR3 sequences, with about 30% found just once. Here the sequenced sample was a blood sample, taken at baseline and on day 111 from a kidney transplant recipient. The source is a male patient in his 30s who had COVID-19 and was a kidney transplant recipient. Among the T cells, some may be from the graft donor.

This clonotype has only a few counts. The J gene is TRBJ1-1, the V gene TRBV10-3; 8 positions agree with TRBD1. Germline CDR1 ENHRY, CDR2 SYGVKD. The J segment lost 5 bases and the V segment lost 9 bases, leaving 5 bases of the junction unmatched. This CDR3 contains 12 residues. CDR3 sequence: CAIGNRGTEAFF. DNA of the CDR3: TGTGCCATTGGAAACAGGGGGACTGAAGCTTTCTTT.

This clonotype has a count of ten or more. CDR3 DNA sequence: TGTGCCACCAGTACCGCTTTTAGTACCAGAAAGACCTATGGCTACACCTTC. Protein product: CATSTAFSTRKTYGYTF. This chain links TRBV24-1 with TRBJ1-2; D call uncertain. The CDR3 has 17 amino acids. Deletions cut 6 bases from V and 4 bases from J, with 23 bases between. CDR1 and CDR2 (germline): KGHDR, SFDVKD.

The sample holds many counts of this clonotype. The CDR3 loop is CASCRTHPRKTYGYTF. The CDR3 nucleotides read TGTGCCAGCTGTAGAACTCATCCACGAAAGACCTATGGCTACACCTTC. The V and J genes are TRBV5-8 and TRBJ1-2, with D hard to call. This CDR3 is 16 amino acids long. CDR1 and CDR2 from the germline V gene are SGHTS and YDEGEE. V dropped 7 bases and J dropped 4 bases, with 23 bases sitting between them.

The chain couples TRBV20-1 to TRBJ2-7; TRBD2 matches 7 bases. The CDR3 consists of 15 residues. Germline CDR1 reads DFQATT; CDR2 reads SNEGSKA (reference sequence). Losses at the gene ends were 6 bases for V and 0 bases for J; bases not matched to a gene: 11. CDR3 residues: CSAHERGLPSYEQYF. The CDR3 coding sequence is TGCAGTGCCCATGAGCGGGGTCTCCCCTCCTACGAGCAGTACTTC.

Details on this clonotype: A read error is possible here, since a much larger clone lies one base away. This rearrangement joins TRBV3-1 to TRBJ2-2; no definite D call. The CDR3 extends over 18 amino acids. The V end lost 5 bases, the J end lost 5 bases, and 24 bases lay between the germline ends. The V gene's germline CDR1 is LGHDT and CDR2 YNNKEL (reference sequence). This CDR3 is CASSSYPPISGLTGELFF. CDR3 DNA sequence: TGTGCCAGCAGCAGTTATCCTCCCATTTCAGGCTTGACCGGGGAGCTGTTTTTT.

Many counts were recorded for this clonotype. This rearrangement joins TRBV5-5 to TRBJ1-1; D is possibly TRBD1 (6 bases). V lost 0 bases and J 1 base, leaving 22 bases between the germline ends. There are 19 residues in the CDR3. CDR1 is SGHKS and CDR2 is YYEKEE in the germline V gene (reference sequence). The CDR3 reads CASSLAGGREAGPNTEAFF. In DNA, the CDR3 is TGTGCCAGCAGCTTGGCCGGGGGCAGGGAGGCCGGGCCGAACACTGAAGCTTTCTTT.

This clonotype was counted at least ten times. The chain joins TRBV11-2 to TRBJ2-7; D gene uncertain. This CDR3 spans 15 amino acids. Trimming stripped 2 bases from V and 3 bases from J, with 14 bases between. Germline V gene lookup returns CDR1 SGHAT and CDR2 FQNNGV. The DNA for the CDR3 is TGTGCCAGCAGCTTATCCCCCGAGTGGGTCTACGAGCAGTACTTC. This translates into CASSLSPEWVYEQYF.

The table lists this clonotype with a count of one. A single base separates this from a much larger clone, so it may be a read error. Since no conserved phenylalanine or tryptophan closes the CDR3, a read error is the likely cause. It is unclear where the CDR3 begins or ends on the DNA, so no DNA is shown, and the CDR3 is as TCRdb lists it. V is TRBV5-1 and J is TRBJ2-5; the D segment call TRBD1 is taken from the table without a DNA check. Germline loops: CDR1 SGHRS, CDR2 YFSETQ. The CDR3 is 13 residues long, ends included. The CDR3 sequence is CASSLWGGSERYV.

Points on this clonotype: This may stem from a read error, because a much larger clone lies one nucleotide away. The CDR3 does not close with the conserved phenylalanine or tryptophan, likely indicating a read error. The V call is TRBV5-1, the J call TRBJ2-2; 8 bases agree with TRBD1. Trimming took 5 bases from V and 4 from J; bases not matched to a gene: 16. The CDR3 covers 18 residues. The germline gives CDR1 SGHRS, CDR2 YFSETQ. For the CDR3, the DNA is TGCGCCAGCAGGGATAACGCCGGGACAGGAGACGTCACCGGGGAGCTGTTTCTT. Its protein is CASRDNAGTGDVTGELFL.

This clonotype was detected ten times or more. This sequence joins TRBV8-2 and TRBJ2-6; TRBD2, the table's D call, was not compared with the DNA. TRBV8-2 is termed a pseudogene. The CDR3 runs to 17 residues. The CDR3 sequence is CGIKRRITQSRANVLTF. The CDR3 coding sequence is TGTGGCATAAAACGGAGGATAACACAAAGTCGGGCCAACGTCCTGACTTTC.

This clonotype was detected many times. V is TRBV11-3 and J is TRBJ2-1; possible D gene TRBD2, 5 bases. This CDR3 spans 16 amino acids. V lost 1 base to trimming and J lost 10 bases, with 20 bases between them. Per the germline V gene, CDR1 is SGHNT and CDR2 is YENEEA. The CDR3 nucleotides are TGTGCCAGCAGCTTAGGTTTGGCGACTAAAACGACGGAGCAGTTCTTC. Protein sequence: CASSLGLATKTTEQFF.

As concerns this clonotype: A read error may explain this, as a much larger clone is one base away. The rearrangement joins TRBV27 to TRBJ1-1, with D uncertain. The CDR3 length is 12 residues. Germline loops: CDR1 MNHEY, CDR2 SMNVEV (reference sequence). Here the CDR3 DNA reads TGTACCAGCAGTCCTACGGGTAATCCAGCTTTCTTT. It codes for CTSSPTGNPAFF.

A word on this clonotype: A far bigger clonotype differs at one base, so this is likely a read error. This chain uses TRBV7-7 with TRBJ1-2; D unclear. Germline V CDR1 and CDR2: SSHAT, FNYEAQ (reference sequence). The CDR3 spans 17 residues. The CDR3 region is CASSGNGKCRKTYGCTF. DNA of the CDR3: TGTGCCAGCAGCGGTAATGGTAAGTGCCGAAAGACCTATGGCTGCACCTTC.

The chain recombines TRBV4-3 with TRBJ2-1; 12 bases line up with TRBD2. The J segment lost 8 bases and the V segment lost 2 bases, leaving 7 bases of the junction unmatched. Germline V lookup: CDR1 LGHNA, CDR2 YSLEER. The CDR3 totals 16 residues. This CDR3 is CASSQTLAGGHDEQFF. CDR3 DNA sequence: TGCGCCAGCAGCCAAACCCTAGCGGGGGGGCACGATGAGCAGTTCTTC.